Each of the 17 T cell receptor beta chains below was sequenced from the same sample in a study of blood T cell repertoires in COVID-19. Data came from immunoSEQ multiplex PCR; TCRdb stores just in-frame clones and leaves some out. The sample gives some 150,000 clones, about 80% of which show up once; 1.5% to 2% is in the top ten. Sequencing was carried out using peripheral blood. The receptor set was obtained from a human donor in a cohort sampled during active COVID-19.

V usage is TRBV6-6 and J usage is TRBJ2-3; TRBD1 might be the D (6 bases). Germline CDR1 is MNHNY and CDR2 is SVGAGI (reference sequence). Trimming cost V 6 bases and J 2 bases, with 12 bases left between them. The CDR3 is 14 amino acids. The DNA of the CDR3 is TGTGCCAGCAGGGGGGCAGGGACCACAGATACGCAGTATTTT. Protein: CASRGAGTTDTQYF.

This chain uses TRBV2 with TRBJ2-2, with 11 bases that match TRBD2. This CDR3 region has 14 residues. CDR1 is SNHLY, CDR2 FYNNEI, per germline. V lost 8 bases, J lost 6 bases, and 5 bases stayed unmatched. CDR3 in amino acids: CASQTSGGPGELFF. For the CDR3, the DNA is TGTGCCAGCCAAACTAGCGGGGGTCCCGGGGAGCTGTTTTTT.

This sequence joins TRBV27 and TRBJ1-1, with D possibly being TRBD1 (5 bases). This CDR3 has 13 amino acids. Germline V gives CDR1 MNHEY, CDR2 SMNVEV (reference sequence). Trimming pared 3 bases from V and 4 bases from J, leaving 9 bases between. CDR3 DNA sequence: TGTGCCAGCAGTTTTAGGGGCACCACTGAAGCTTTCTTT. Protein product: CASSFRGTTEAFF.

The rearrangement links TRBV28 to TRBJ2-1, with TRBD1 matching over 7 bases. The CDR3 has 11 residues. The junction had 1 base not matched to a gene; V was cut back by 2 bases and J by 12 bases. Germline assignment: CDR1 MDHEN and CDR2 SYDVKM. In DNA form, the CDR3 reads TGTGCCAGCAGTTTAGGGACAGTGCAGTTCTTC. It translates to CASSLGTVQFF.

This clone has just one count. The J gene is TRBJ2-3, the V gene TRBV2; possible D gene TRBD2, 6 bases. Germline V CDR1 and CDR2: SNHLY, FYNNEI. Deletions cut 8 bases from V and 0 bases from J, with 12 bases between. The CDR3 runs 14 residues. CDR3 DNA: TGTGCCAGCGGGGACTTTGCTAGCACAGATACGCAGTATTTT. This gives the protein CASGDFASTDTQYF.

CDR3 DNA sequence: TGTGCCAGCAGCTCAGGACAGCCCAGCACAGATACGCAGTATTTT. Translated: CASSSGQPSTDTQYF. J is TRBJ2-3 and V is TRBV5-8; a weak D match, TRBD1 (6 bases). The length of the CDR3 is 15 residues. The germline V gene encodes CDR1 SGHTS and CDR2 YDEGEE. Trimming stripped 3 bases from V and 0 bases from J, with 11 bases between.

The CDR3 region is CASRNAHSYEQYF. The DNA for the CDR3 is TGTGCCAGCAGGAACGCTCACTCCTACGAGCAGTACTTC. The V call is TRBV19, the J call TRBJ2-7; no definite D call. Germline CDR1 is LNHDA and CDR2 is SQIVND (reference sequence). V lost 9 bases and J 0 bases, leaving 12 bases between the germline ends. The CDR3 has 13 amino acids. Filled out from reference TRBV19 and TRBJ2-7, the complete variable domain reads DGGITQSPKYLFRKEGQNVTLSCEQNLNHDAMYWYRQDPGQGLRLIYYSQIVNDFQKGDIAEGYSVSREKKESFPLTVTSAQKNPTAFYLCASRNAHSYEQYFGPGTRLTVT.

The J gene is TRBJ2-5, the V gene TRBV14, with 8 positions matching TRBD2. The V segment lost 1 base and the J segment 5 bases; nucleotides outside the gene matches: 6. This CDR3 is built from 15 residues. Germline CDR1 is SGHDN and CDR2 is FVKESK. The CDR3 reads CASSQGAGEGETQYF. The CDR3 DNA follows: TGTGCCAGCAGCCAAGGAGCGGGAGAAGGGGAGACCCAGTACTTC.

This clone came up a few times. This chain links TRBV5-1 with TRBJ2-2; 7 bases match TRBD2. This CDR3 region has 16 residues. Per germline, CDR1 SGHRS and CDR2 YFSETQ. After removal of 3 bases from V and 0 bases from J, the junction contained 5 bases not matched to a gene. The CDR3 DNA follows: TGCGCCAGCAGCTACTTAGCGGGTACGAACACCGGGGAGCTGTTTTTT. Amino acid sequence: CASSYLAGTNTGELFF.

The chain employs TRBV11-1 and TRBJ2-7; 10 positions match TRBD1. From germline, CDR1 is SGHAT and CDR2 FQDESV (reference sequence). The CDR3 spans 15 residues. J was trimmed by 6 bases and V by 5 bases; bases with no gene match: 10. This CDR3 is CASSPPGTGVGEQYF. The CDR3 DNA reads TGTGCCAGCAGCCCCCCCGGGACAGGGGTTGGCGAGCAGTACTTC.

J is TRBJ2-5 and V is TRBV2; D call uncertain. CDR3 size: 16 residues. The germline gives CDR1 SNHLY, CDR2 FYNNEI. V gave up 1 base and J gave up 7 bases, with 19 bases separating them. The DNA of the CDR3 is TGTGCCAGCAGTGAAGATGGAGAAGTTAAGTCTGGGACCCAGTACTTC. Its protein product is CASSEDGEVKSGTQYF.

Only a few counts were recorded for this clone. The J gene is TRBJ1-2, the V gene TRBV5-1; no reliable D call. V lost 5 bases and J lost 14, with 25 bases in between. Germline CDR1 reads SGHRS; CDR2 reads YFSETQ. The CDR3 sequence is 14 residues long. CDR3 in DNA: TGCGCCAGCAGGCCAGGAGGGCCCGGTTTCTTAAGGACCTTC. Translation gives CASRPGGPGFLRTF.

The table lists this clone with a few counts. The rearrangement links TRBV9 to TRBJ1-2; tentative D call: TRBD1 (6 bases). The V end lost 4 bases, the J end lost 3 bases, and 7 bases lay between the germline ends. The CDR3 contains 12 residues. CDR1 and CDR2 (germline): SGDLS, YYNGEE. In DNA form, the CDR3 reads TGTGCCAGCAGCAAGGGGGACTATGGCTACACCTTC. Amino acid sequence: CASSKGDYGYTF.

This clone was seen only once. This rearrangement joins TRBV9 to TRBJ2-1; 9 bases agree with TRBD2. With V trimmed by 0 bases and J by 5 bases, 6 bases remained unmatched. The germline CDR1 and CDR2 sequences are SGDLS and YYNGEE. CDR3 length: 16 residues. CDR3 region: CASSVDPSGIDNEQFF. The DNA of the CDR3 is TGTGCCAGCAGCGTAGACCCTAGCGGGATCGACAATGAGCAGTTCTTC.

V is TRBV19 and J is TRBJ2-1, with D hard to call. Between the trimmed V and J ends, which lost 2 bases and 4 bases, there was a span of 3 bases. Germline V gives CDR1 LNHDA, CDR2 SQIVND (reference sequence). The CDR3 runs to 12 residues. As DNA, the CDR3 is TGTGCCAGTAGTATAACATACAATGAGCAGTTCTTC. It codes for CASSITYNEQFF.

This clone was seen only a few times. V usage is TRBV2 and J usage is TRBJ2-7, with unresolved D. This CDR3 contains 13 residues. From germline, CDR1 is SNHLY and CDR2 FYNNEI. Trimming removed 1 base at V and 2 bases at J, with 6 bases between. CDR3 sequence: CASSEGRTYEQYF. The DNA of the CDR3 is TGTGCCAGCAGTGAAGGGAGAACCTACGAGCAGTACTTC.

The rearrangement joins TRBV19 to TRBJ1-5; no definite D call. Germline CDR1 reads LNHDA; CDR2 reads SQIVND (reference sequence). The CDR3 contains 13 residues. V was clipped by 7 bases and J by 0 bases, with 7 bases between them. As DNA, the CDR3 is TGTGCCAGTAACGCCTATAGCAATCAGCCCCAGCATTTT. It specifies CASNAYSNQPQHF.